This T cell receptor (beta chain) was obtained from a study of breast tumors, draining lymph nodes, adjacent tissues. TCRdb re-derived calls from the multiplex PCR reads in MiXCR, one entry per CDR3 protein. This table has more than 50,000 distinct CDR3 sequences, less than 50% appearing once. The germline gives CDR1 GTSNPN, CDR2 SVGIG (reference sequence). The CDR3 length is 15 residues. Trimming cost V 1 base and J 5 bases; bases outside gene matches: 8. The sequence was collected from a female donor with breast cancer. Some clones in this sample may be carry-over from other donors' samples. The sample was breast tumor tissue. This rearrangement joins TRBV30 to TRBJ2-4; 7 nucleotides agree with TRBD2. The DNA of the CDR3 is TGTGCCTGGAGTGACCGGGGACTATTCCAAAACATTCAGTACTTC. This translates into CAWSDRGLFQNIQYF.